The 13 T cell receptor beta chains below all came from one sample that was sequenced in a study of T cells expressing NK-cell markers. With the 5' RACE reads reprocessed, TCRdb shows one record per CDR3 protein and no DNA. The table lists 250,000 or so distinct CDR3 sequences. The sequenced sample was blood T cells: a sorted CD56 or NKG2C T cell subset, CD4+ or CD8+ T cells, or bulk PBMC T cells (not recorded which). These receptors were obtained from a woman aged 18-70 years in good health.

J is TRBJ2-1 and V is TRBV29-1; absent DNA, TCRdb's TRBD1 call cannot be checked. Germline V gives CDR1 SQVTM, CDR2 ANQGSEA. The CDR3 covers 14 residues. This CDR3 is CSVAGQGGYNEQFF.

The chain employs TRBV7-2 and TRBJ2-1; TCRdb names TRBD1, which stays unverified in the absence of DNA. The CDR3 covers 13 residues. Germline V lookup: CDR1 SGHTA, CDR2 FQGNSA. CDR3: CASSLRDRDEQFF.

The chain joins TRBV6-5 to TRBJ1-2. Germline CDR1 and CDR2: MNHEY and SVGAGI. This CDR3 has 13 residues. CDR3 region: CASSYSPKGGYTF.

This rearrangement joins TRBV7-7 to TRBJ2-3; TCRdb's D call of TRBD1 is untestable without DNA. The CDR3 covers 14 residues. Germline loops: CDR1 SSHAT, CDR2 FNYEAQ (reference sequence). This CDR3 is CASSLGGDGYTQYF.

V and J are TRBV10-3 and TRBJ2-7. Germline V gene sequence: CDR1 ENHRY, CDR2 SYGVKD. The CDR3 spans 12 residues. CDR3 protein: CAISDLIYEQYF.

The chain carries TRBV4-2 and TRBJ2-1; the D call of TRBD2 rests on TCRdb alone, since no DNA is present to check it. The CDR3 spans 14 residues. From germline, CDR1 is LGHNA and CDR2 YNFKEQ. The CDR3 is CASTQAGGPWEQFF.

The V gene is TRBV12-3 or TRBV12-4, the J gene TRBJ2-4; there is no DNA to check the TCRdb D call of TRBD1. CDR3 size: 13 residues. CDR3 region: CASSPTGGGIQYF.

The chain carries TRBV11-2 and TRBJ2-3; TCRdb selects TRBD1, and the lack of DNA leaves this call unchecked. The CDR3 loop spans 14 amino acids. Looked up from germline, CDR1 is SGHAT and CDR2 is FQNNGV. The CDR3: CASSLDRGVSTQYF.

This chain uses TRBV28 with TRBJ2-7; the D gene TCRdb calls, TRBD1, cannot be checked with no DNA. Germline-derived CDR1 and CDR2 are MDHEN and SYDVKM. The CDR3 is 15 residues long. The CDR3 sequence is CASSPGTGVNYEQYF.

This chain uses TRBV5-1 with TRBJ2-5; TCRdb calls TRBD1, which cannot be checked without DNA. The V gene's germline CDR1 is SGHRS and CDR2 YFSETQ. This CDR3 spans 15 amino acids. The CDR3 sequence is CASSLPSTGVETQYF.

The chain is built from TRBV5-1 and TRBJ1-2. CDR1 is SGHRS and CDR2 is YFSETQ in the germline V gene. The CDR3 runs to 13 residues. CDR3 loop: CASSLVGGAGYTF. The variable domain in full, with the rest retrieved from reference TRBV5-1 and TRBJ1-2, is KAGVTQTPRYLIKTRGQQVTLSCSPISGHRSVSWYQQTPGQGLQFLFEYFSETQRNKGNFPGRFSGRQFSNSRSEMNVSTLELGDSALYLCASSLVGGAGYTFGSGTRLTVV.

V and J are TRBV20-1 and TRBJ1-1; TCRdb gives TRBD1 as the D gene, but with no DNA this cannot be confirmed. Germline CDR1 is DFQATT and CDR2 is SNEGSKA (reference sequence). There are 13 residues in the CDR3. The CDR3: CSAGDRVGTEASF.

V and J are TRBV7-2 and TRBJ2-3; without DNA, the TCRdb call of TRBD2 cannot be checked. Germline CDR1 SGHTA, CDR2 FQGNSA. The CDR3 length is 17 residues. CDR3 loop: CASSLGGGTSLPDTQYF.